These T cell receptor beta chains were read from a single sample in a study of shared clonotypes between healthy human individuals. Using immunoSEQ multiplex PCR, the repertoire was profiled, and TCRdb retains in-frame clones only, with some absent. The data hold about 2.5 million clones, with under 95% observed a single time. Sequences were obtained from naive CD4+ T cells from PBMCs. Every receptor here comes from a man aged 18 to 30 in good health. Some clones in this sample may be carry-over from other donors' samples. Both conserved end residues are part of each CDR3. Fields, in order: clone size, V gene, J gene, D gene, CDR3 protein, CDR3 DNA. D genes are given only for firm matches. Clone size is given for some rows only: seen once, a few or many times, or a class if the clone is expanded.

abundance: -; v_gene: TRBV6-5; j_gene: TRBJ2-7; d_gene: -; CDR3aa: CASRRSWEQYF; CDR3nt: TGTGCCAGCAGACGGTCATGGGAGCAGTACTTC
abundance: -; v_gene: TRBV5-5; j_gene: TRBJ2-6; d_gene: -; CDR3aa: CASSEGAPSSGANVLTF; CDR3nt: TGTGCCAGCAGCGAAGGAGCGCCTTCCTCTGGGGCCAACGTCCTGACTTTC
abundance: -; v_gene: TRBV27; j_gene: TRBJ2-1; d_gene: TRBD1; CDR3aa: CASTSDRATYNEQFF; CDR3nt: TGTGCCAGCACCTCAGACAGGGCGACTTACAATGAGCAGTTCTTC
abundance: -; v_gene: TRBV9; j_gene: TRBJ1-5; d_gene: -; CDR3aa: CASSVAPTLGPELHF; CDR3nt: TGTGCCAGCAGCGTAGCGCCAACCTTGGGCCCAGAGCTGCATTTT
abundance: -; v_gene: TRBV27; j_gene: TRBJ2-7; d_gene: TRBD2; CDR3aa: CASSLHSLLAGSYEQYF; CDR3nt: TGTGCCAGCAGTTTACACTCACTTCTAGCGGGATCCTACGAGCAGTACTTC
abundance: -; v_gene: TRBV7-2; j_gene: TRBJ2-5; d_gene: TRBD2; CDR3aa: CASTPGGRVETQYF; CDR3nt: TGTGCCAGCACCCCCGGCGGGAGAGTGGAGACCCAGTACTTC
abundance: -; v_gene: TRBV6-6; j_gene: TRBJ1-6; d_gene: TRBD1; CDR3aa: CASSPQGASYNSPLHF; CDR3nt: TGTGCCAGCAGTCCACAGGGGGCTTCCTATAATTCACCCCTCCACTTT
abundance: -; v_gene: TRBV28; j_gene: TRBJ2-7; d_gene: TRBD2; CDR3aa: CASSSLRLAGGPRSYEQYF; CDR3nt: TGTGCCAGCAGCTCCCTCCGACTAGCGGGAGGGCCCCGCTCCTACGAGCAGTACTTC
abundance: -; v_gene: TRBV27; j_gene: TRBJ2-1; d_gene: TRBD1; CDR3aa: CASSALTGTLILSKGEQFF; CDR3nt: TGTGCCAGCAGTGCCCTGACAGGGACCCTAATATTGTCAAAAGGGGAGCAGTTCTTC
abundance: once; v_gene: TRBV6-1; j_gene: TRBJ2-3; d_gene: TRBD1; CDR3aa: CASSEQGEGTQYF; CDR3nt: TGTGCCAGCAGTGAACAGGGGGAAGGTACGCAGTATTTT
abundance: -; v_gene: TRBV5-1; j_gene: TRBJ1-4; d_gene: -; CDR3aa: CASSRDGGTADEKLFF; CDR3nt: TGCGCCAGCAGCCGGGACGGCGGGACGGCCGATGAAAAACTGTTTTTT
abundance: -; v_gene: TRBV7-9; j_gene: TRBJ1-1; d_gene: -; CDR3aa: CASSKGQNTEAFF; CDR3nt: TGTGCCAGCAGCAAAGGACAGAACACTGAAGCTTTCTTT
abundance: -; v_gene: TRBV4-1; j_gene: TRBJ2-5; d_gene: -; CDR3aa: CASSPPNRQVGTQYF; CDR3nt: TGCGCCAGCAGTCCTCCAAACCGGCAAGTGGGGACCCAGTACTTC
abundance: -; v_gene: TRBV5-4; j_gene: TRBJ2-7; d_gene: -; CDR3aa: CASSLGQSYEQYF; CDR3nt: TGTGCCAGCAGCTTGGGACAGTCCTACGAGCAGTACTTC
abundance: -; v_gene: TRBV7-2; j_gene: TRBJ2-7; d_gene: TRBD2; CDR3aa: CASSPMIGRVHEQYF; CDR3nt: TGTGCCAGCAGCCCCATGATCGGGAGGGTCCACGAGCAGTACTTC
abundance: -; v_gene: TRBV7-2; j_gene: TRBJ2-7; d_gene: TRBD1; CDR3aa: CASSYYRGYEQYF; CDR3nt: TGTGCCAGCAGTTACTACAGGGGGTACGAGCAGTACTTC
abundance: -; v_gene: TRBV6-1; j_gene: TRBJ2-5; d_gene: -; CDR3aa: CASSEGRPGSGETQYF; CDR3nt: TGTGCCAGCAGTGAAGGCCGTCCGGGGTCGGGGGAGACCCAGTACTTC
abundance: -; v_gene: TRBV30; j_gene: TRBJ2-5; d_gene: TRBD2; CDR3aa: CAWSGLAGAEETQYF; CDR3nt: TGTGCCTGGTCGGGACTAGCGGGAGCTGAGGAGACCCAGTACTTC
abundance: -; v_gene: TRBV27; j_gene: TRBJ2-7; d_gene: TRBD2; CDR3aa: CASSQTSVLSYEQYF; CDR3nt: TGTGCCAGCAGTCAAACTAGCGTCCTCTCCTACGAGCAGTACTTC
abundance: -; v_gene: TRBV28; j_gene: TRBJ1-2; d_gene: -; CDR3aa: CASSPHAGDGYGYTF; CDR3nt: TGTGCCAGCAGTCCACACGCCGGGGACGGCTATGGCTACACCTTC
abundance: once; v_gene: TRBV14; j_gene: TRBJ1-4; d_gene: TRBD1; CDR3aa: CASSQQGTGGEKLFF; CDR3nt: TGTGCCAGCAGCCAACAGGGGACAGGGGGCGAAAAACTGTTTTTT
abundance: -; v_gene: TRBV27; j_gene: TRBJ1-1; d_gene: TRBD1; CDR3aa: CASSFHRGNTEAFF; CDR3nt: TGTGCCAGCAGTTTCCACAGGGGGAACACTGAAGCTTTCTTT
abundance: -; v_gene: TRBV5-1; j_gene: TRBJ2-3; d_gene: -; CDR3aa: CASSPAAVADTQYF; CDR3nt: TGCGCCAGCAGCCCAGCGGCCGTAGCAGATACGCAGTATTTT
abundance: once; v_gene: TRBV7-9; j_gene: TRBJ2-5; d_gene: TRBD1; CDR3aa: CASSSWDREETQYF; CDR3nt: TGTGCCAGCAGCTCCTGGGACAGAGAAGAGACCCAGTACTTC
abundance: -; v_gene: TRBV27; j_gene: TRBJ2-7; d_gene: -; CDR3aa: CASRPWGSSYEQYF; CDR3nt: TGTGCCAGCAGGCCATGGGGAAGCTCCTACGAGCAGTACTTC
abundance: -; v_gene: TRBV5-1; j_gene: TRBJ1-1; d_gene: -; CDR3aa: CASSLETWGENTEAFF; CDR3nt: TGCGCCAGCAGCTTGGAAACGTGGGGAGAGAACACTGAAGCTTTCTTT
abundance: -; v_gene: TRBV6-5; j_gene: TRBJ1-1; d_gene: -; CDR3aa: CASSYSGGRPTEAFF; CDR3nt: TGTGCCAGCAGTTACTCTGGGGGGCGCCCCACTGAAGCTTTCTTT
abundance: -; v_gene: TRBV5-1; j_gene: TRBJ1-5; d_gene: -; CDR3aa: CASSLLGNSNQPQHF; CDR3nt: TGCGCCAGCAGCTTGTTAGGGAATAGCAATCAGCCCCAGCATTTT
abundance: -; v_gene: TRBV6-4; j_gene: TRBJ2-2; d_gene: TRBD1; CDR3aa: CASSFGTANTGELFF; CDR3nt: TGTGCCAGCAGTTTCGGGACAGCGAACACCGGGGAGCTGTTTTTT
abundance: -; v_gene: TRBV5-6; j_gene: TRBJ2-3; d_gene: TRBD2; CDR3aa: CASSLGLAGDTQYF; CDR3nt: TGTGCCAGCAGCTTGGGACTAGCGGGAGATACGCAGTATTTT
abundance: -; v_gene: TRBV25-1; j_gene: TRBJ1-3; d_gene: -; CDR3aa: CASSRNSGNTIYF; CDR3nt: TGTGCCAGCAGCCGAAACTCTGGAAACACCATATATTTT
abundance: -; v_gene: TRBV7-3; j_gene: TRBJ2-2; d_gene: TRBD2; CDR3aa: CASSPASSGRGTGELFF; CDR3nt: TGTGCCAGCAGCCCGGCCAGTAGCGGGAGGGGCACCGGGGAGCTGTTTTTT
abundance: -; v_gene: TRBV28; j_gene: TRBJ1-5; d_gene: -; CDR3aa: CASSVAGRNQPQHF; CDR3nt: TGTGCCAGCAGTGTAGCAGGGAGAAATCAGCCCCAGCATTTT
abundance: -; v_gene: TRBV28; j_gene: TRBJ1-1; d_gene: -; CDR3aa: CASSPLSGTLNTEAFF; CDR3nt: TGTGCCAGCAGCCCCCTCTCCGGGACTCTGAACACTGAAGCTTTCTTT
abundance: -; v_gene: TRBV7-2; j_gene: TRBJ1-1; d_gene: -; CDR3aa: CASSLFPGEGNTEAFF; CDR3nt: TGTGCCAGCAGCTTATTTCCCGGGGAGGGGAACACTGAAGCTTTCTTT
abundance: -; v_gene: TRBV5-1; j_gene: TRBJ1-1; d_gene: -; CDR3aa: CATCLGENTEAFF; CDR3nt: TGCGCCACCTGTCTTGGGGAGAACACTGAAGCTTTCTTT
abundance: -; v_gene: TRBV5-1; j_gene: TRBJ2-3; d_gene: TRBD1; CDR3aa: CASSPGQGGDTQYF; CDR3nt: TGCGCCAGCAGCCCGGGACAGGGTGGCGATACGCAGTATTTT
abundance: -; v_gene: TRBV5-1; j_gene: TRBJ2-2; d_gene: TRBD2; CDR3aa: CASAGGRGPGELFF; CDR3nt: TGCGCCAGCGCGGGAGGCAGGGGCCCCGGGGAGCTGTTTTTT
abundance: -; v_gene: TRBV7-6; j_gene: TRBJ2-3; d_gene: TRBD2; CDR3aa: CASSLAHASGTGTQYF; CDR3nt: TGTGCCAGCAGCTTAGCTCATGCTAGCGGGACGGGTACGCAGTATTTT
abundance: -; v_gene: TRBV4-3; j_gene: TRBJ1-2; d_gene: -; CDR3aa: CASSRDLDGYGYTF; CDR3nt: TGCGCCAGCAGCCGAGACTTGGACGGCTATGGCTACACCTTC
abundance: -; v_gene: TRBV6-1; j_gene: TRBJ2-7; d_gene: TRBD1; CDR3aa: CASRRQGLNEQYF; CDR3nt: TGTGCCAGCAGGAGACAGGGGCTAAACGAGCAGTACTTC
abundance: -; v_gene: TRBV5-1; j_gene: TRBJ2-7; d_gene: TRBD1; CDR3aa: CASSWGTGLYEQYF; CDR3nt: TGCGCCAGCAGCTGGGGGACAGGCCTCTACGAGCAGTACTTC
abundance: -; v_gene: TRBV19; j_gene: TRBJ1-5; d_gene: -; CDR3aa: CASSTQGGNQPQHF; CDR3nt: TGTGCCAGTAGTACGCAGGGTGGCAATCAGCCCCAGCATTTT
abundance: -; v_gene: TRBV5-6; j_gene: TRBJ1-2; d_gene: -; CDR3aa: CASSEQHYGYTF; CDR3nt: TGTGCCAGCAGTGAACAGCACTATGGCTACACCTTC
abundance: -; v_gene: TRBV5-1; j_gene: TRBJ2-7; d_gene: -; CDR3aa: CASSQTDGTSYEQYF; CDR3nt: TGCGCCAGCAGCCAAACGGACGGTACCTCCTACGAGCAGTACTTC
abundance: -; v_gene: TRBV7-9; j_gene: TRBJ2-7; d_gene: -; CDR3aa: CASSRLGGSYEQYF; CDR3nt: TGTGCCAGCAGTCGACTAGGGGGCTCCTACGAGCAGTACTTC
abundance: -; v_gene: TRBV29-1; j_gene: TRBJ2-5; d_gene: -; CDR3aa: CSSRWGAAETQYF; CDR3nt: TGCAGCTCGCGGTGGGGGGCCGCTGAGACCCAGTACTTC
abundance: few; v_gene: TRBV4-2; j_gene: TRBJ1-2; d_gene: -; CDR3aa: CASSQAAANYGYTF; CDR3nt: TGTGCCAGCAGCCAAGCGGCCGCTAACTATGGCTACACCTTC
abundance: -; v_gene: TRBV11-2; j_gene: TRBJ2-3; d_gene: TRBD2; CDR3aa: CASSSSGRAPDTQYF; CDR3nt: TGTGCCAGCAGCTCGAGCGGGAGGGCCCCAGATACGCAGTATTTT